This passage covers 12 T cell receptor beta chains from one sample sequenced in a study of cytomegalovirus exposure and HLA in healthy donors (dated by TCRdb to 2015 to 2018). Library construction relied on the immunoSEQ multiplex PCR assay. For the multiplex PCR, a mixture combining 60 forward primers for TCR Vbeta segments and 13 reverse primers for TCR Jbeta segments was used. Held by TCRdb, this immuneACCESS table contains in-frame sequences only and omits some clones. Under half of the omission traces to an unresolved V gene where checked; the cause of the rest is unknown. In all, the sample holds 110,000 to 150,000 clones, and 74% of those were seen once. 4.3% of the sample belongs to the ten largest clones. Sequencing used PBMCs. The receptors stem from a man in his late teens or twenties in good health and CMV-seropositive.

This clone was counted a few times. The chain employs TRBV19 and TRBJ1-1, with 7 bases aligning to TRBD1. Germline trimming cut 5 bases from V and 1 base from J; bases unmatched to any gene: 4. The CDR3 totals 14 residues. Germline V gene lookup returns CDR1 LNHDA and CDR2 SQIVND (reference sequence). CDR3 amino acids: CASSATGQNTEAFF. CDR3 DNA: TGTGCCAGTAGTGCGACAGGGCAGAACACTGAAGCTTTCTTT. Full variable domain (missing parts from reference TRBV19 and TRBJ1-1): DGGITQSPKYLFRKEGQNVTLSCEQNLNHDAMYWYRQDPGQGLRLIYYSQIVNDFQKGDIAEGYSVSREKKESFPLTVTSAQKNPTAFYLCASSATGQNTEAFFGQGTRLTVV.

The rearrangement links TRBV12-5 to TRBJ2-5; 13 bases agree with TRBD2. The germline gives CDR1 LGHNT, CDR2 FRNRAP. J was trimmed by 1 base and V by 9 bases; bases with no gene match: 5. The CDR3 is made up of 15 amino acids. CDR3 amino acids: CASHRLAGGQETQYF. The DNA for the CDR3 is TGTGCTAGCCATCGACTAGCGGGGGGCCAAGAGACCCAGTACTTC.

The rearrangement uses TRBV6-1 and TRBJ2-5; 8 bases align to TRBD1. The germline CDR1 and CDR2 sequences are MNHNS and SASEGT. The CDR3 sequence is 17 residues long. Trimming removed 4 bases from V and 5 bases from J; junction bases left unmatched: 15. The CDR3 loop reads CASSGLTRTGIGETQYF. The DNA of the CDR3 is TGTGCCAGCAGTGGCCTCACCCGGACAGGGATTGGGGAGACCCAGTACTTC.

This clone was observed a handful of times. The chain recombines TRBV19 with TRBJ1-1; 7 positions agree with TRBD1. The germline V gene has CDR1 LNHDA and CDR2 SQIVND (reference sequence). Trimming took 3 bases from V and 4 from J; bases not matched to a gene: 5. The CDR3 is 14 residues long. CDR3 sequence: CASSISGTVTEAFF. In nucleotides, the CDR3 is TGTGCCAGTAGTATTTCCGGGACAGTCACTGAAGCTTTCTTT.

The genes are TRBV2 and TRBJ2-7; TRBD2 is a possible D gene (5 bases). The V end was cut by 4 bases, the J end by 9 bases, with 19 bases between. The CDR3 runs to 14 residues. CDR1 is SNHLY and CDR2 is FYNNEI in the germline V gene. This CDR3 is CASSGGDWLRGQYF. The DNA for the CDR3 is TGTGCCAGCAGTGGAGGAGACTGGCTCCGGGGGCAGTACTTC.

The chain carries TRBV6-1 and TRBJ1-2; the D gene is possibly TRBD1 (6 bases). Trimming left V 6 bases short and J 2 bases short, with 16 bases between. Germline assignment: CDR1 MNHNS and CDR2 SASEGT. The CDR3 loop spans 15 amino acids. The CDR3 sequence: CASSVKTGLNYGYTF. The CDR3 DNA follows: TGTGCCAGCAGCGTTAAAACAGGGCTCAACTATGGCTACACCTTC.

J is TRBJ2-2 and V is TRBV4-1; 8 bases are a match to TRBD1. V dropped 3 bases and J dropped 3; count of bases not matched to a gene: 3. The V gene's germline CDR1 is MGHRA and CDR2 YSYEKL. The CDR3 totals 15 residues. The CDR3 reads CASSQGQAYTGELFF. CDR3 bases: TGCGCCAGCAGCCAGGGACAGGCGTACACCGGGGAGCTGTTTTTT.

V is TRBV7-2 and J is TRBJ2-2; 11 bases are shared with TRBD2. Germline CDR1 and CDR2: SGHTA and FQGNSA. V shed 6 bases and J 8 bases; nucleotides not matched to a gene: 8. This CDR3 region has 15 residues. This chain's CDR3 is CASSSGRAWSGELFF. Here the CDR3 DNA reads TGTGCCAGCAGTAGCGGGAGGGCCTGGTCGGGGGAGCTGTTTTTT.

This clone has a handful of counts. The chain uses TRBV7-6 and TRBJ2-7, with TRBD1 matching 8 bases. After removal of 1 base from V and 3 bases from J, the junction contained 2 bases not matched to a gene. Germline-derived CDR1 and CDR2 are SGHVS and FNYEAQ. The CDR3 runs 14 residues. The CDR3 region has the DNA TGTGCCAGCAGCTTAGGCAGGGGGCTCTACGAGCAGTACTTC. Translation gives CASSLGRGLYEQYF.

The chain joins TRBV18 to TRBJ1-5, with a tentative D call TRBD1 (6 bases). The CDR3 has 16 amino acids. In germline, CDR1 is KGHSH, CDR2 LQKENI. The V gene lost 3 bases and the J gene lost 3 bases, with 15 bases spanning the gap. The CDR3 sequence is CASSPTGIPFNQPQHF. The CDR3 DNA is TGTGCCAGCTCACCTACAGGGATACCTTTCAATCAGCCCCAGCATTTT.

This chain links TRBV5-6 with TRBJ2-3, with 10 bases aligning to TRBD2. The V segment lost 4 bases and the J segment 2 bases; nucleotides outside the gene matches: 7. The V gene's germline CDR1 is SGHDT and CDR2 YYEEEE. The CDR3 has 16 amino acids. CDR3 residues: CASSPIAGGYTDTQYF. The DNA of the CDR3 is TGTGCCAGCAGCCCAATAGCGGGAGGCTACACAGATACGCAGTATTTT. Using reference TRBV5-6 and TRBJ2-3 for the parts outside the CDR3, the full variable domain is DAGVTQSPTHLIKTRGQQVTLRCSPKSGHDTVSWYQQALGQGPQFIFQYYEEEERQRGNFPDRFSGHQFPNYSSELNVNALLLGDSALYLCASSPIAGGYTDTQYFGPGTRLTVL.

The DNA of the CDR3 is TGTGCCAGCAGCCACACGGGACAGGCGGAGACCCAGTACTTC. Amino acid sequence: CASSHTGQAETQYF. The V gene is TRBV7-9, the J gene TRBJ2-5, with TRBD1 matching 8 bases. Trimming removed 5 bases from V and 5 bases from J; junction bases left unmatched: 7. This CDR3 region has 14 residues. From germline, CDR1 is SEHNR and CDR2 FQNEAQ (reference sequence).